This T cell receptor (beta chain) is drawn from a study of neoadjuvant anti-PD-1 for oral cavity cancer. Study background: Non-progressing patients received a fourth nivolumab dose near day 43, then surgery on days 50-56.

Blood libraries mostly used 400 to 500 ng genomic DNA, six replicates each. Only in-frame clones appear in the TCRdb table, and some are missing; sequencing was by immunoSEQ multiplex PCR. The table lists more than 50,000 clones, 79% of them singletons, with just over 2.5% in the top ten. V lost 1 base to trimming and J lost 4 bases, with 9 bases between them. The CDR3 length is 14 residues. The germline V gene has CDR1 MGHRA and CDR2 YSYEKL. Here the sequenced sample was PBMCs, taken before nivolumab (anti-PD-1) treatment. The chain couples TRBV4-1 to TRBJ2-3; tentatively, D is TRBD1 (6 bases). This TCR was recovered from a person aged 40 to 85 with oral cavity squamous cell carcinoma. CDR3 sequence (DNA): TGCGCCAGCAGCCAAGCCAGGGGACCAGATACGCAGTATTTT. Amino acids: CASSQARGPDTQYF.